Listed below are T cell receptor beta chains from one sample, sequenced in a study of T-cell reconstitution after alpha-beta-depleted transplantation in children. TCRdb re-called the PCR reads through MiXCR, storing one row per CDR3 protein. Among about 540,000 distinct CDR3 sequences, around 18% were seen once, and the ten largest hold more than 2.5%. The source material was PBMCs from the stem cell graft donor, sampled from the stem cell graft. Source of these receptors: a human donor who donated a stem cell graft to a child with acute lymphoblastic leukemia. CDR3s include the opening cysteine and the closing phenylalanine or tryptophan. Each record gives: D gene, V gene, clone size, J gene, CDR3 protein, CDR3 DNA. D genes are given only for firm matches. Size values are once, few and many counts, or a class for expanded clones, and some rows have none.

D: NA
V: TRBV5-1
size: NA
J: TRBJ2-1
CDR3: CASRWGSSYNEQFF
DNA: TGCGCCAGCAGATGGGGGAGTTCCTACAATGAGCAGTTCTTC

D: NA
V: TRBV20-1
size: NA
J: TRBJ2-2
CDR3: CSAALRERITGELFF
DNA: TGCAGTGCCGCCCTACGCGAGAGGATCACCGGGGAGCTGTTTTTT

D: TRBD2
V: TRBV15
size: NA
J: TRBJ2-1
CDR3: CATSRDRLAGVNEQFF
DNA: TGTGCCACCAGCAGAGATAGGCTAGCGGGGGTAAATGAGCAGTTCTTC

D: NA
V: TRBV3-1
size: NA
J: TRBJ2-5
CDR3: CASSQETNTQETQYF
DNA: TGTGCCAGCAGCCAAGAGACGAACACTCAAGAGACCCAGTACTTC

D: TRBD1
V: TRBV18
size: NA
J: TRBJ1-6
CDR3: CASSGGQGTRNSPLHF
DNA: TGTGCCAGCTCAGGGGGACAGGGAACGCGGAATTCACCCCTCCACTTT

D: NA
V: TRBV20-1
size: few
J: TRBJ2-1
CDR3: CSARGSNPAQFF
DNA: TGCAGTGCTAGAGGATCCAACCCCGCGCAGTTCTTC

D: NA
V: TRBV6-2/TRBV6-3
size: many
J: TRBJ2-7
CDR3: CASSHYEQYF
DNA: TGTGCCAGCAGCCACTACGAGCAGTACTTC

D: TRBD2
V: TRBV3-1
size: few
J: TRBJ2-1
CDR3: CASSFSGGRVGEQFF
DNA: TGTGCCAGCAGCTTCTCTGGGGGGAGGGTGGGTGAGCAGTTCTTC

D: NA
V: TRBV3-1
size: few
J: TRBJ2-1
CDR3: CASSQVGLRGGEQFF
DNA: TGTGCCAGCAGCCAAGTTGGCCTGCGTGGAGGTGAGCAGTTCTTC

D: NA
V: TRBV21-1
size: few
J: TRBJ2-7
CDR3: CASSNPGTGVTYEQYF
DNA: TGTGCCAGCAGCAACCCCGGGACAGGGGTAACATACGAGCAGTACTTC

D: NA
V: TRBV18
size: few
J: TRBJ2-7
CDR3: CASSLWGLWGRYEQYF
DNA: TGTGCCAGCTCACTTTGGGGCCTTTGGGGCCGCTACGAGCAGTACTTC

D: TRBD2
V: TRBV6-1
size: NA
J: TRBJ2-5
CDR3: CASRSLAGGLRSQYF
DNA: TGTGCCAGCAGATCCCTAGCGGGAGGGCTTCGGTCCCAGTACTTC

D: TRBD2
V: TRBV20-1
size: NA
J: TRBJ2-3
CDR3: CSARNLAGSTDTQYF
DNA: TGCAGTGCTCGTAACTTAGCGGGCTCCACAGATACGCAGTATTTT

D: NA
V: TRBV7-9
size: NA
J: TRBJ1-2
CDR3: CASSFRGDYGYTF
DNA: TGTGCCAGCAGCTTCCGGGGGGACTATGGCTACACCTTC

D: NA
V: TRBV20-1
size: NA
J: TRBJ2-4
CDR3: CSAAGTPSPIQYF
DNA: TGCAGTGCTGCCGGGACTCCCTCACCCATTCAGTACTTC

D: TRBD1
V: TRBV6-2/TRBV6-3
size: NA
J: TRBJ2-7
CDR3: CASSYSSWDRSPYEQYF
DNA: TGTGCCAGCAGTTACTCGTCGTGGGACAGGTCCCCCTACGAGCAGTACTTC

D: NA
V: TRBV3-1
size: few
J: TRBJ1-2
CDR3: CASSQVGRGYGYTF
DNA: TGTGCCAGCAGCCAAGTCGGGAGAGGCTATGGCTACACCTTC

D: NA
V: TRBV3-1
size: NA
J: TRBJ2-1
CDR3: CASSQLPRGNEQFF
DNA: TGTGCCAGCAGCCAACTTCCGCGGGGCAATGAGCAGTTCTTC

D: TRBD1
V: TRBV30
size: few
J: TRBJ2-4
CDR3: CAWSVGTGRTDIQYF
DNA: TGTGCCTGGAGTGTAGGGACAGGGAGGACGGACATTCAGTACTTC

D: TRBD1
V: TRBV20-1
size: NA
J: TRBJ2-7
CDR3: CSARDRTGYEQYF
DNA: TGCAGTGCTAGAGATCGGACAGGCTACGAGCAGTACTTC

D: TRBD1
V: TRBV6-1
size: few
J: TRBJ2-7
CDR3: CASRLGQGGSSEQYF
DNA: TGTGCCAGCAGGCTTGGACAGGGCGGTTCCTCCGAGCAGTACTTC

D: NA
V: TRBV20-1
size: many
J: TRBJ2-1
CDR3: CSADLSGPYNEQFF
DNA: TGCAGTGCCGACCTTAGCGGTCCCTACAATGAGCAGTTCTTC

D: NA
V: TRBV10-3
size: few
J: TRBJ1-5
CDR3: CAISEGTSNQPQHF
DNA: TGTGCCATCAGTGAAGGGACAAGCAATCAGCCCCAGCATTTT

D: NA
V: TRBV12-3/TRBV12-4
size: NA
J: TRBJ2-4
CDR3: CASSPLVQSGIQYF
DNA: TGTGCCAGCAGTCCACTAGTTCAGTCAGGCATTCAGTACTTC

D: NA
V: TRBV29-1
size: NA
J: TRBJ2-2
CDR3: CSVFANTGELFF
DNA: TGCAGCGTATTCGCGAACACCGGGGAGCTGTTTTTT

D: TRBD1
V: TRBV5-5
size: few
J: TRBJ1-5
CDR3: CASSRGTGGAQPQHF
DNA: TGTGCCAGCAGCCGGGGTACAGGGGGGGCTCAGCCCCAGCATTTT

D: NA
V: TRBV25-1
size: NA
J: TRBJ1-5
CDR3: CASSERGGRAFHF
DNA: TGTGCCAGCAGTGAACGGGGGGGACGGGCGTTCCATTTT

D: TRBD1
V: TRBV5-1
size: few
J: TRBJ1-1
CDR3: CASSTRQGARGTEAFF
DNA: TGCGCCAGCAGCACTCGACAGGGGGCGAGGGGCACTGAAGCTTTCTTT

D: TRBD2
V: TRBV10-3
size: NA
J: TRBJ2-1
CDR3: CAISESLGLAPYNEQFF
DNA: TGTGCCATCAGTGAGTCCCTGGGACTAGCGCCCTACAATGAGCAGTTCTTC

D: TRBD2
V: TRBV7-2
size: few
J: TRBJ2-1
CDR3: CASSLSASGPTERSYNEQFF
DNA: TGTGCCAGCAGCTTAAGCGCTAGCGGGCCAACCGAGCGTTCCTACAATGAGCAGTTCTTC

D: NA
V: TRBV20-1
size: few
J: TRBJ2-7
CDR3: CSARPTTSKVEQYF
DNA: TGCAGTGCTAGACCTACGACTAGTAAGGTGGAGCAGTACTTC

D: TRBD1
V: TRBV27
size: few
J: TRBJ1-1
CDR3: CASRLGQGANTEAFF
DNA: TGTGCCAGCAGGCTGGGACAGGGGGCGAACACTGAAGCTTTCTTT

D: NA
V: TRBV11-2
size: NA
J: TRBJ2-6
CDR3: CASSFPAGIHSGANVLTF
DNA: TGTGCCAGCAGCTTTCCAGCGGGCATACACTCTGGGGCCAACGTCCTGACTTTC

D: TRBD2
V: TRBV20-1
size: NA
J: TRBJ2-1
CDR3: CSARGGLAGEQFF
DNA: TGCAGTGCTAGAGGGGGACTAGCGGGAGAGCAGTTCTTC

D: NA
V: TRBV19
size: few
J: TRBJ1-6
CDR3: CASSTSGTLTAPLHF
DNA: TGTGCCAGTAGTACTTCCGGGACACTTACGGCGCCCCTCCACTTT

D: NA
V: TRBV11-2
size: few
J: TRBJ2-7
CDR3: CASSLYQGLATSYEQYF
DNA: TGTGCCAGCAGCTTATATCAAGGGCTAGCGACCTCCTACGAGCAGTACTTC

D: TRBD1
V: TRBV6-1
size: few
J: TRBJ1-5
CDR3: CASAQRRGTAFHNQPQHF
DNA: TGTGCCAGCGCCCAGAGACGCGGGACAGCTTTTCACAATCAGCCCCAGCATTTT

D: NA
V: TRBV27
size: few
J: TRBJ2-4
CDR3: CASSLQGSKNIQYF
DNA: TGTGCCAGCAGCCTACAGGGATCCAAAAACATTCAGTACTTC

D: TRBD1
V: TRBV4-1
size: NA
J: TRBJ1-2
CDR3: CASSRKQGDDYGYTF
DNA: TGCGCCAGCAGCCGGAAACAGGGGGACGACTATGGCTACACCTTC

D: NA
V: TRBV5-1
size: NA
J: TRBJ1-4
CDR3: CASSPGVTNEKLFF
DNA: TGCGCCAGCAGCCCGGGAGTAACTAATGAAAAACTGTTTTTT

D: TRBD1
V: TRBV27
size: few
J: TRBJ2-7
CDR3: CASSSYGPDRAYEQYF
DNA: TGTGCCAGCAGTTCCTACGGGCCGGACAGGGCCTACGAGCAGTACTTC

D: NA
V: TRBV7-3
size: few
J: TRBJ2-2
CDR3: CASSSIGTGELFF
DNA: TGTGCCAGCAGCTCGATCGGTACCGGGGAGCTGTTTTTT

D: NA
V: TRBV29-1
size: few
J: TRBJ1-2
CDR3: CSVVGSYGYTF
DNA: TGCAGCGTTGTAGGCAGCTATGGCTACACCTTC

D: TRBD2
V: TRBV12-3/TRBV12-4
size: NA
J: TRBJ2-2
CDR3: CASSSWGLAGVNTGELFF
DNA: TGTGCCAGCAGTTCATGGGGACTAGCGGGAGTAAACACCGGGGAGCTGTTTTTT

D: NA
V: TRBV29-1
size: few
J: TRBJ2-5
CDR3: CSVVRGAETQYF
DNA: TGCAGCGTTGTCCGGGGAGCGGAGACCCAGTACTTC

D: TRBD1
V: TRBV11-2
size: NA
J: TRBJ1-2
CDR3: CASSLALTGVGYTF
DNA: TGTGCCAGCAGCTTAGCCCTGACAGGGGTCGGCTACACCTTC

D: TRBD1
V: TRBV12-3/TRBV12-4
size: few
J: TRBJ2-1
CDR3: CASSLTGGDVGQFF
DNA: TGTGCCAGCAGTTTGACAGGGGGGGACGTGGGGCAGTTCTTC

D: NA
V: TRBV11-2
size: few
J: TRBJ2-3
CDR3: CASSHFNPQYF
DNA: TGTGCCAGCAGCCACTTCAATCCGCAGTATTTT

D: NA
V: TRBV14
size: few
J: TRBJ2-3
CDR3: CASSQGRSGYTDTQYF
DNA: TGTGCCAGCAGCCAAGGCCGGAGTGGTTACACAGATACGCAGTATTTT

D: TRBD2
V: TRBV10-1
size: NA
J: TRBJ2-1
CDR3: CASSERVAGGNEQFF
DNA: TGCGCCAGCAGTGAGAGGGTAGCGGGAGGTAATGAGCAGTTCTTC

D: NA
V: TRBV20-1
size: NA
J: TRBJ1-5
CDR3: CSTPTVGYSNQPQHF
DNA: TGCAGTACCCCCACAGTGGGGTATAGCAATCAGCCCCAGCATTTT

D: NA
V: TRBV20-1
size: NA
J: TRBJ2-1
CDR3: CSARVGRGGVNEQFF
DNA: TGCAGTGCTAGAGTTGGCAGGGGGGGAGTCAATGAGCAGTTCTTC

D: NA
V: TRBV4-1
size: NA
J: TRBJ2-3
CDR3: CASSQARGGKTDTQYF
DNA: TGCGCCAGCAGCCAAGCCAGGGGGGGGAAGACAGATACGCAGTATTTT

D: TRBD2
V: TRBV27
size: many
J: TRBJ2-7
CDR3: CASSFSGSSYEQYF
DNA: TGCGCCAGCAGCTTCAGCGGGAGCTCCTACGAGCAGTACTTC

D: NA
V: TRBV7-2
size: NA
J: TRBJ2-6
CDR3: CASSSSGVRRRANVLTF
DNA: TGTGCCAGCAGCTCATCAGGGGTCCGCCGGAGGGCCAACGTCCTGACTTTC

D: NA
V: TRBV19
size: NA
J: TRBJ2-2
CDR3: CASSSLLGFPFTGELFF
DNA: TGTGCCAGTAGTTCCCTATTAGGATTCCCCTTCACCGGGGAGCTGTTTTTT

D: TRBD1
V: TRBV4-1
size: few
J: TRBJ2-1
CDR3: CASSQDTRDRPYNEQFF
DNA: TGCGCCAGCAGCCAAGATACGAGGGACAGACCCTACAATGAGCAGTTCTTC

D: TRBD2
V: TRBV20-1
size: few
J: TRBJ2-5
CDR3: CSARYQGLGGPETQYF
DNA: TGCAGTGCTAGATATCAGGGACTAGGGGGGCCGGAGACCCAGTACTTC

D: NA
V: TRBV28
size: NA
J: TRBJ2-2
CDR3: CAMGPGPIYGELFF
DNA: TGTGCCATGGGCCCCGGTCCTATTTACGGGGAGCTGTTTTTT

D: NA
V: TRBV19
size: NA
J: TRBJ2-5
CDR3: CASSPSTPRRQETQYF
DNA: TGTGCCAGTAGTCCCTCCACGCCCCGCCGCCAAGAGACCCAGTACTTC